This T cell receptor (beta chain) derives from a study of patients and donors after allogeneic stem cell transplantation. Looked up from germline, CDR1 is SSHAT and CDR2 is FNYEAQ (reference sequence). The V segment lost 3 bases and the J segment 6 bases; nucleotides outside the gene matches: 2. The CDR3 is 14 residues long. TCRdb redid the calling of the RT-PCR reads with MiXCR, one entry per CDR3 protein. The table records 920,000 or so distinct CDR3 sequences, roughly 18% of them present only once. The sample taken for sequencing was blood, either unsorted or a sorted T cell fraction (not recorded which). This TCR was sampled from a human donor who was either an allogeneic HSCT recipient or a stem cell or donor lymphocyte infusion donor (not recorded which). It is not recorded whose cells these are; they may come from a transplant donor. V and J are TRBV7-7 and TRBJ2-2, with 9 bases identical to TRBD1. CDR3 coding DNA: TGTGCCAGCAGCTTTGGACAGGGGCCCGGGGAGCTGTTTTTT. Translated, it gives CASSFGQGPGELFF.